This T cell receptor (beta chain) was recorded in a study of T cell responses to AZD1222 COVID-19 vaccine. This CDR3 has 13 residues. Germline CDR1 reads SGHAT; CDR2 reads FQDESV (reference sequence). Unmatched junction bases numbered 0, after V lost 1 base and J lost 7 bases. Notes on this clone: Its antigen is currently unknown.

Sequencing was performed with immunoSEQ multiplex PCR; in TCRdb, only in-frame clones are kept and a portion is missing. Found here are some 90,000 clones, nearly 90% of them singletons; the top ten hold over 15%. Study outcomes and limitations: Of the AZD1222 recipients, only 5 or 6 were seropositive at baseline. Clonal diversity may have been underestimated, and the donors were mostly white British, with more females than males.

Specimen: peripheral blood, collected on day 0 of AZD1222 vaccination. This clonotype was obtained from an adult in good health. This chain uses TRBV11-1 with TRBJ1-5, with 8 bases lining up with TRBD1. The chain's CDR3 is CASSLDRGQPQHF. The CDR3 region has the DNA TGTGCCAGCAGCTTAGACAGGGGGCAGCCCCAGCATTTT. The whole variable domain, remainder taken from reference TRBV11-1 and TRBJ1-5, is EAEVAQSPRYKITEKSQAVAFWCDPISGHATLYWYRQILGQGPELLVQFQDESVVDDSQLPKDRFSAERLKGVDSTLKIQPAELGDSAMYLCASSLDRGQPQHFGDGTRLSIL.